Shown below are 9 T cell receptor beta chains from a single sample sequenced in a study of T-cell reconstitution after alpha-beta-depleted transplantation in children. Unique molecular identifiers featured in how the TCRbeta library was prepared. Via MiXCR, TCRdb re-called the PCR reads, giving one row per CDR3 protein. The sample shows 200,000 or so distinct CDR3 sequences, roughly 6.5% of them seen only once. Here the sequenced sample was PBMCs, taken before TCRalphabeta/CD19-depleted stem cell transplant. The receptors derive from a girl less than two years old with combined immunodeficiency, due to receive a stem cell transplant.

This clonotype was observed at least ten times. J is TRBJ2-7 and V is TRBV4-3; D may be TRBD1 (5 bases). Germline CDR1 and CDR2: LGHNA and YSLEER. The V end lost 0 bases, the J end lost 3 bases, and 12 bases lay between the germline ends. The CDR3 runs to 15 residues. CDR3 nucleotides: TGCGCCAGCAGCCAAGAAAGACAGCCTAACTACGAGCAGTACTTC. Its translation is CASSQERQPNYEQYF.

This clonotype has a count of ten or more. V gene TRBV12-3 or TRBV12-4 combines with J gene TRBJ1-1; 10 bases align to TRBD1. The length of the CDR3 is 16 residues. Unmatched junction bases numbered 10, after V lost 4 bases and J lost 5 bases. CDR3 coding DNA: TGTGCCAGCAGTTCGTTGGGACAGGGGAGGAGGACTGAAGCTTTCTTT. Encoded protein: CASSSLGQGRRTEAFF.

This clonotype was seen only a few times. The chain uses TRBV7-8 and TRBJ2-5; 12 bases are a match to TRBD2. There are 19 residues in the CDR3. V was clipped by 1 base and J by 4 bases; unmatched bases: 13. The germline V gene encodes CDR1 SGHVS and CDR2 FQNEAQ. CDR3 region: CASSLGASGGAGSSETQYF. CDR3 coding DNA: TGTGCCAGCAGCTTAGGCGCTAGCGGGGGGGCCGGTTCTTCAGAGACCCAGTACTTC.

This clonotype has ten or more counts. The chain joins TRBV7-6 to TRBJ2-7; tentatively, D is TRBD1 or TRBD2 (5 bases each). The germline gives CDR1 SGHVS, CDR2 FNYEAQ. V was clipped by 3 bases and J by 0 bases, with 9 bases between them. The CDR3 is 14 residues long. DNA of the CDR3: TGTGCCAGCAGCTTGATGGGGGACTCCTACGAGCAGTACTTC. Residues: CASSLMGDSYEQYF. The complete variable domain, with remaining parts taken from reference TRBV7-6 and TRBJ2-7, reads GAGVSQSPRYKVTKRGQDVALRCDPISGHVSLYWYRQALGQGPEFLTYFNYEAQQDKSGLPNDRFSAERPEGSISTLTIQRTEQRDSAMYRCASSLMGDSYEQYFGPGTRLTVT.

The table lists this clonotype with many counts. The gene calls are TRBV3-1 and TRBJ2-7; the match to TRBD1 covers 8 bases. The CDR3 runs to 15 residues. V gave up 1 base and J gave up 3 bases; unmatched junction bases: 5. The germline gives CDR1 LGHDT, CDR2 YNNKEL (reference sequence). The CDR3 region has the DNA TGTGCCAGCAGCCAAGCCCCGACAGGGGTCTACGAGCAGTACTTC. Encoded protein: CASSQAPTGVYEQYF.

This clonotype occurred many times. The rearrangement uses TRBV27 and TRBJ2-7; 11 bases match TRBD1. The ends lost 3 bases at V and 0 bases at J; junction bases unmatched: 1. This CDR3 contains 15 residues. The germline gives CDR1 MNHEY, CDR2 SMNVEV (reference sequence). This CDR3 is CASSFGTGGSYEQYF. The CDR3, as DNA: TGTGCCAGCAGTTTCGGGACAGGGGGCTCCTACGAGCAGTACTTC.

This clonotype appeared a single time. The chain carries TRBV4-3 and TRBJ1-6; the match to TRBD1 covers 7 bases. The CDR3 runs to 16 residues. The V segment lost 4 bases and the J segment 4 bases; nucleotides outside the gene matches: 7. Germline V gene sequence: CDR1 LGHNA, CDR2 YSLEER. The CDR3: CASSREGQRYNSPLHF. CDR3 coding DNA: TGCGCCAGCAGCCGAGAGGGACAGAGATATAATTCACCCCTCCACTTT.

This rearrangement joins TRBV20-1 to TRBJ2-1, with 9 bases aligning to TRBD1. Looked up from germline, CDR1 is DFQATT and CDR2 is SNEGSKA (reference sequence). This CDR3 comprises 15 residues. V trimming: 0 bases; J trimming: 8 bases; junction bases outside the gene matches: 8. The CDR3 region has the DNA TGCAGTGCTAGAGATTCGGACAGGGGTCGCGATGAGCAGTTCTTC. Translated, it gives CSARDSDRGRDEQFF.

This clonotype has ten or more counts. J is TRBJ2-3 and V is TRBV20-1; TRBD2 aligns across 11 bases. The CDR3 is made up of 17 amino acids. Germline assignment: CDR1 DFQATT and CDR2 SNEGSKA (reference sequence). Losses at the gene ends were 0 bases for V and 2 bases for J; bases not matched to a gene: 7. CDR3 residues: CSARDRTSGLLTDTQYF. The CDR3 DNA follows: TGCAGTGCTAGAGACCGGACTAGCGGGCTTCTCACAGATACGCAGTATTTT.